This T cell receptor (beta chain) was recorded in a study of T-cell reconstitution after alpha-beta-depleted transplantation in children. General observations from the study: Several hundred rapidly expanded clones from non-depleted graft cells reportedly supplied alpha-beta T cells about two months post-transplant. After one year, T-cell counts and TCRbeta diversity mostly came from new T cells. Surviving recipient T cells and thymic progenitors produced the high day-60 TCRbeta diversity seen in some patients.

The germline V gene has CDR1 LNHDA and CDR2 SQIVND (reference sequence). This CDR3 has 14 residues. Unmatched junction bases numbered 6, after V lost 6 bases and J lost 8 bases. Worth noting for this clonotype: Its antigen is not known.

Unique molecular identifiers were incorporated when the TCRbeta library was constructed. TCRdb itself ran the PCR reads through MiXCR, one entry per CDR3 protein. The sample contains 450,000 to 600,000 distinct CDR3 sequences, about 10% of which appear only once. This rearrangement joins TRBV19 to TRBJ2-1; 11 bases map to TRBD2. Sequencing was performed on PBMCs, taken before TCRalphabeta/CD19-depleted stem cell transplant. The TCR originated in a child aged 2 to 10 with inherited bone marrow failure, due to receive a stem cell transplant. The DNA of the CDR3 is TGTGCCAGTAGGGTTAGCGGGAGGGTCGATGAGCAGTTCTTC. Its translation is CASRVSGRVDEQFF.